The clone carrying this TCR beta chain was counted at least ten times. Its matching antigen is unknown. Each CDR3 protein gets one entry after TCRdb re-called the 5' RACE reads with MiXCR. The sample lists a few hundred thousand distinct CDR3 sequences, about 7% occurring once. This entry belongs to a study of T cells after yellow fever vaccination. Overall study results and limits: A limited proportion of clonotypes was detected within both the CD4 and CD8 compartments. Abundant clonotypes (contaminants from the bulk population) could be present in FACS-sorted repertoires. Once the booster was given, most primary-vaccination clones reappeared, at roughly 96% for CD4 and roughly 91% for CD8.

The sequenced sample was CD4+ T cells sorted from PBMCs, obtained on the day of the yellow fever booster vaccination. The source of this sequence is a young man who received the YFV17D yellow fever vaccine.

The CDR3 nucleotides read TGTGCCACGAAACTAGCGGGAGGGCCCTACGAGCAGTACTTC. Its translation: CATKLAGGPYEQYF. V usage is TRBV7-2 and J usage is TRBJ2-7; 13 nucleotides line up with TRBD2. CDR1 and CDR2 from the germline V gene are SGHTA and FQGNSA. V gave up 10 bases and J gave up 2 bases; unmatched junction bases: 5. This CDR3 has 14 amino acids. The variable domain in full, with the rest retrieved from reference TRBV7-2 and TRBJ2-7, is GAGVSQSPSNKVTEKGKDVELRCDPISGHTALYWYRQSLGQGLEFLIYFQGNSAPDKSGLPSDRFSAERTGGSVSTLTIQRTQQEDSAVYLCATKLAGGPYEQYFGPGTRLTVT.